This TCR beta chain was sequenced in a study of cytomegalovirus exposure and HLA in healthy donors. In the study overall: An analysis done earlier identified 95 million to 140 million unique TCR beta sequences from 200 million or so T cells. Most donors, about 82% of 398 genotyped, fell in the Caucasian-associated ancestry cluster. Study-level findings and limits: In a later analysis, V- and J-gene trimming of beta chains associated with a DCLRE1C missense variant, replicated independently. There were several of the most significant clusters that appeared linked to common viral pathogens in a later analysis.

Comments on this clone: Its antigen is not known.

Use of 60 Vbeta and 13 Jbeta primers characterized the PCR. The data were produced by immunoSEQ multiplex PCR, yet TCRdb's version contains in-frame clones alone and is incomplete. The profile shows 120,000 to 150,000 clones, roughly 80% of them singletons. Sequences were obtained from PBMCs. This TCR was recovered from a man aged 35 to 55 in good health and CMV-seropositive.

The CDR3 spells CASSPPQASTDTQYF. The CDR3 DNA is TGCGCCAGCAGCCCTCCCCAGGCCAGCACAGATACGCAGTATTTT. The chain carries TRBV5-1 and TRBJ2-3; no reliable D call. The CDR3 is 15 residues long. CDR1 and CDR2 (germline): SGHRS, YFSETQ. V was cut by 4 bases and J by 0 bases, with 12 bases left in between.